These 16 T cell receptor beta chains share one sample of origin, sequenced in a study of tumor and adjacent non-tumor tissue in lung cancer (dated by TCRdb to 2017 to 2018). Preparation of the library involved multiplex PCR. Sequencer: Illumina HiSeq 2500. TCRbeta libraries were constructed through three rounds of nested PCR with primers (Table S4) according to protocols adapted from ARM-PCR. TCRdb took the public reads, trimmed them with fastp at Q25, ran MiXCR for clone calling and kept in-frame beta chains. CDR3 protein sequences are deduplicated, and each keeps its most common genes and DNA. The sample table holds about 90,000 distinct CDR3 sequences, of which around 82% were seen once. Around a fifth of the sample belongs to the ten largest clones. RNA was isolated from bulk, unsorted tissue, and RNA quality was assessed with a NanoDrop ND-1000 and an Agilent 2100. Normal lung samples were distant non-tumor tissue taken more than 3 cm from the tumor edge.

Material: distant non-tumor lung tissue. Every receptor here comes from a woman aged 50 to 60 with non-small cell lung cancer.

Concerning this clonotype itself: Mismatch with germline at one junction end may stem from a read error. The V and J genes are TRBV29-1 and TRBJ2-7; D could derive from TRBD1 or TRBD2 (5 bases each). The CDR3 contains 11 residues. Germline V gene lookup returns CDR1 SQVTM and CDR2 ANQGSEA. The CDR3 reads CSVFRDGEQHF. The CDR3 nucleotides read TGCAGCGTCTTCCGGGACGGCGAGCAGCACTTC.

As to this clonotype: The CDR3 end shows no conserved phenylalanine or tryptophan, and so a read error is likely. The V and J genes are TRBV29-1 and TRBJ1-2; no clear D. Germline CDR1 reads SQVTM; CDR2 reads ANQGSEA. The CDR3 is 14 amino acids. The CDR3 loop is CRAEEHLDSNGYTL. In nucleotides, the CDR3 is TGCAGAGCTGAAGAGCATCTTGATTCGAATGGCTACACCTTG.

As concerns this clonotype: Given the absence of the conserved phenylalanine or tryptophan at the CDR3 end, a read error is likely. The chain couples TRBV4-2 to TRBJ2-7, with D unclear. Germline V CDR1 and CDR2: LGHNA, YNFKEQ. CDR3 size: 16 residues. V dropped 6 bases and J dropped 5 bases, with 23 bases sitting between them. CDR3 loop: CASSHAVETVPHEQYI. The CDR3 bases are TGTGCCAGCAGTCATGCAGTAGAGACGGTCCCCCACGAGCAGTACATC.

J is TRBJ2-3 and V is TRBV20-1; 8 bases are a match to TRBD2. Germline trimming cut 1 base from V and 4 bases from J; bases unmatched to any gene: 7. CDR1 is DFQATT, CDR2 SNEGSKA, per germline (reference sequence). CDR3 size: 15 residues. The CDR3 is CSARADGRASDTQYF. CDR3 sequence (DNA): TGCAGTGCTAGAGCTGACGGGAGGGCCTCAGATACGCAGTATTTT.

A remark on this clonotype: A junction end diverges from the germline sequence, so it may reflect a read error. The chain joins TRBV6-6 to TRBJ2-7; D gene uncertain. This CDR3 comprises 14 residues. Germline lookup yields CDR1 MNHNY and CDR2 SVGAGI (reference sequence). Here the CDR3 reads CGSTVLVGSDEQYF. The CDR3 coding sequence is TGTGGCAGCACCGTCCTGGTGGGATCGGACGAGCAGTACTTC.

The chain has TRBV20-1 and TRBJ2-2; 11 bases align to TRBD2. Germline-derived CDR1 and CDR2 are DFQATT and SNEGSKA (reference sequence). With 7 bases clipped from V and 3 bases from J, the junction kept 10 bases outside the gene matches. CDR3 size: 16 residues. The CDR3 bases are TGCAGTGTTCTGGATTTACTAGCGGGAGACACCGGGGAGCTGTTTTTT. Protein: CSVLDLLAGDTGELFF.

This clonotype occurred a few times. This sequence may be a read error, since a much larger clone differs from it by one base. This chain connects TRBV20-1 to TRBJ2-6; 10 nucleotides align to TRBD1. Looked up from germline, CDR1 is DFQATT and CDR2 is SNEGSKA (reference sequence). The CDR3 spans 17 residues. The CDR3 reads CSASGTGVVNGANILTF. The CDR3 nucleotides are TGCAGTGCTAGTGGGACAGGGGTGGTGAATGGGGCCAACATCCTGACTTTC.

Notes on this clonotype: A much larger clone lies a single base off, so this may be a read error. In this CDR3 the conserved last residue, phenylalanine or tryptophan, is missing, so a read error is likely. The chain has TRBV4-1 and TRBJ2-7; D could derive from TRBD1 or TRBD2 (6 bases each). This CDR3 contains 14 residues. Germline V gene data show CDR1 as MGHRA and CDR2 as YSYEKL. Trimming left V 3 bases short and J 3 bases short, with 12 bases between. The DNA of the CDR3 is TGCGCCAGCAGCCAGCTGGGGGGCGGCTACGAGCAGTACCTC. It is translated as CASSQLGGGYEQYL.

With regard to this clonotype: Its ends do not fully match the called genes, so a read error is possible. This sequence joins TRBV11-3 and TRBJ2-1; D remains ambiguous. The CDR3 runs 9 residues. The V gene's germline CDR1 is SGHNT and CDR2 YENEEA. This CDR3 is CACSLVHLF. The CDR3 DNA sequence: TGTGCCTGCAGCTTAGTCCACCTCTTC.

Turning to this clonotype: This CDR3 is missing its conserved last phenylalanine or tryptophan, likely due to a read error. The rearrangement links TRBV6-5 to TRBJ1-4, with 8 bases that match TRBD1. The V and J ends lost 9 bases and 3 bases, in that order; junction bases with no gene match: 15. Per the germline V gene, CDR1 is MNHEY and CDR2 is SVGAGI. This CDR3 region has 17 residues. As DNA, the CDR3 is TGTGCCAGTAGCCATCATAATCCAGGGGGCTCTAATGAAAAACTGTTTCTT. It translates to CASSHHNPGGSNEKLFL.

V usage is TRBV7-8 and J usage is TRBJ2-7, with TRBD1 matching 10 bases. The CDR3 sequence is 12 residues long. CDR1 is SGHVS, CDR2 FQNEAQ, per germline. Losses at the gene ends were 10 bases for V and 12 bases for J; bases not matched to a gene: 12. The CDR3 DNA reads as TGTGCCAACGGCTTAGACAGGGGGCGCGTGTACTTC. It translates to CANGLDRGRVYF. The full variable domain, completed using reference TRBV7-8 and TRBJ2-7, is GAGVSQSPRYKVAKRGQDVALRCDPISGHVSLFWYQQALGQGPEFLTYFQNEAQLDKSGLPSDRFFAERPEGSVSTLKIQRTQQEDSAVYLCANGLDRGRVYFGPGTRLTVT.

This clonotype was counted only a few times. This may be a read error, as it is one base from a much larger clone. The chain recombines TRBV30 with TRBJ2-2; 9 bases line up with TRBD2. The CDR3 extends over 16 amino acids. CDR1 is GTSNPN, CDR2 SVGIG, per germline (reference sequence). Here the CDR3 reads CAWSGGGRASTGVLFF. CDR3 DNA: TGTGCCTGGAGTGGCGGCGGGAGGGCCAGTACCGGGGTGCTGTTTTTT.

For this clonotype: This may arise from a read error, as a much more abundant clone is one base away. The gene calls are TRBV12-3 or TRBV12-4 and TRBJ2-7, with D possibly TRBD1 on 5 matching bases. The CDR3 spans 14 residues. In DNA, the CDR3 is TGTGCCGGCAGAAGCTTGACAGCGAGCTACGAGCAGTACTTC. Translating it yields CAGRSLTASYEQYF.

As concerns this clonotype: Possible read error: a much larger clone is one base away. V gene TRBV6-5 combines with J gene TRBJ2-2, with 11 bases aligning to TRBD1. V lost 7 bases and J lost 5; bases outside the gene matches: 12. This CDR3 has 17 amino acids. Germline values: CDR1 MNHEY, CDR2 SVGAGI. The CDR3 here is CASMRGAGTGGTGELFF. DNA for the CDR3: TGTGCCAGCATGCGTGGGGCCGGGACAGGGGGGACCGGGGAGCTGTTTTTT.

A remark on this clonotype: A read error may be the cause here, since a much bigger clone is one base away. The chain links TRBV5-1 to TRBJ2-1; 12 bases line up with TRBD2. This CDR3 spans 15 amino acids. Germline trimming cut 6 bases from V and 4 bases from J; bases unmatched to any gene: 5. Germline V gene lookup returns CDR1 SGHRS and CDR2 YFSETQ. As DNA, the CDR3 is TGCGCCAGCACGCCGGGGACTAGCGGGTACAATGAGCAGTTCTTC. Its protein is CASTPGTSGYNEQFF.

This clonotype was observed once. Its ends do not fully match the called genes, so a read error is possible. The chain carries TRBV6-2 or TRBV6-3 and TRBJ2-3; 10 bases are a match to TRBD2. Germline CDR1 MNHEY, CDR2 SVGEGT. This CDR3 has 14 amino acids. CDR3 amino acids: CAGSGLAATDTLYF. CDR3 nucleotides: TGTGCCGGCAGTGGACTAGCGGCAACAGATACACTGTATTTT.